Following are 13 T cell receptor beta chains from one sample sequenced in a study of regulatory T cells in long-lasting Graves disease. Time point of the sample: persistent/refractory GD, antithyroid drugs over 5 years with positive TRAb. The TCR library was prepared using RNA isolated from PBMCs. Assembly of TCR beta libraries relied on iRepertoire HTBI primers together with Arm-PCR of CDR3 regions. Each CDR3 protein gets one entry after TCRdb re-called the multiplex PCR reads with MiXCR. The table lists approximately 470,000 distinct CDR3 sequences, around 20% of them singletons, with over 7.5% in the top ten. The sample was peripheral blood mononuclear cells (PBMCs), taken when the disease was refractory, from a patient treated with antithyroid drugs. The receptors shown here come from a female donor with Graves disease.

This clonotype came up once. A far larger clone is off by one base, so a read error is likely. The conserved phenylalanine or tryptophan is not found at the CDR3 terminus, so this likely reflects a read error. This chain uses TRBV19 with TRBJ2-4; TRBD1 is a possible D gene (5 bases). The CDR3 contains 19 residues. Germline CDR1 reads LNHDA; CDR2 reads SQIVND (reference sequence). Trimming removed 9 bases from V and 0 bases from J, with 27 bases in between. CDR3 bases: TGTGCCAGCAGGCCCTCCGCGCTTTGGCAGGGTCTAGCCAAAAACATTCAGTACCTC. Its translation is CASRPSALWQGLAKNIQYL.

There are many counts of this clonotype. The chain links TRBV12-3 or TRBV12-4 to TRBJ1-1; TRBD1 might be the D (5 bases). Trimming left V 5 bases short and J 5 bases short, with 15 bases between. The CDR3 has 14 amino acids. CDR3: CASSPPGTATEAFF. The CDR3 nucleotides read TGTGCCAGCAGTCCCCCGGGGACGGCAACTGAAGCTTTCTTT.

This clonotype came up a few times. As DNA, the CDR3 is TGCAGCGTGGGGGAGTCGGTCACCGGGGAGCTGTTTTTT. Translation gives CSVGESVTGELFF. The chain couples TRBV29-1 to TRBJ2-2; TRBD1 or TRBD2 may be the D gene (5 bases each). Germline lookup yields CDR1 SQVTM and CDR2 ANQGSEA. V was shortened by 6 bases and J by 4 bases, with 12 bases between the two germline ends. This CDR3 has 13 amino acids.

This clonotype is a singleton in its sample. This sequence joins TRBV6-2 or TRBV6-3 and TRBJ2-5; D perhaps matches TRBD2 (6 bases). From germline, CDR1 is MNHEY and CDR2 SVGEGT. CDR3 size: 15 residues. Trimming stripped 4 bases from V and 5 bases from J, with 17 bases between. In DNA, the CDR3 is TGTGCCAGCAGTTTTCTCGGAGGGCCAGGGGAGACCCAGTACTTC. Translating gives CASSFLGGPGETQYF.

This clonotype was counted at least ten times. The chain carries TRBV2 and TRBJ1-1, with D unresolved. The CDR3 length is 13 residues. Germline V lookup: CDR1 SNHLY, CDR2 FYNNEI. The ends were cut back, 6 bases at V and 4 bases at J, with 12 bases in the middle. The CDR3 loop is CASSEDLGTEAFF. CDR3 in DNA: TGTGCCAGCAGCGAGGACCTGGGCACTGAAGCTTTCTTT.

The sample holds many counts of this clonotype. The chain carries TRBV6-2 or TRBV6-3 and TRBJ1-1, with 9 bases matching TRBD1. With 6 bases clipped from V and 5 bases from J, the junction kept 4 bases outside the gene matches. Germline values: CDR1 MNHEY, CDR2 SVGEGT. The CDR3 covers 13 residues. CDR3 sequence reads: CASSPGQGTEAFF. CDR3 DNA: TGTGCCAGCAGCCCCGGACAGGGGACTGAAGCTTTCTTT.

The table lists this clonotype with a few counts. Here the CDR3 reads CASSLSTPGLAGFINEQYF. In nucleotides, the CDR3 is TGCGCCAGCAGCTTGTCTACACCCGGACTAGCGGGATTCATCAACGAGCAGTACTTC. The rearrangement uses TRBV5-1 and TRBJ2-7; 12 bases line up with TRBD2. CDR3 length: 19 amino acids. The germline CDR1 and CDR2 sequences are SGHRS and YFSETQ. V lost 1 base, J lost 5 bases, and 16 bases stayed unmatched.

This clonotype was picked up many times. The chain employs TRBV12-3 or TRBV12-4 and TRBJ1-5; D is ambiguous. The length of the CDR3 is 11 residues. V was trimmed by 4 bases and J by 9 bases, leaving 7 bases between them. The DNA for the CDR3 is TGTGCCAGCAGTTCGGGAGGGCCCCAGCATTTT. Its translation: CASSSGGPQHF.

This clonotype was detected ten times or more. This rearrangement joins TRBV28 to TRBJ2-7; no clear D. V lost 6 bases and J 0 bases, leaving 15 bases between the germline ends. CDR3 size: 15 residues. Germline V lookup: CDR1 MDHEN, CDR2 SYDVKM. The CDR3 here is CASRETLLISYEQYF. The CDR3 region has the DNA TGTGCCAGCAGGGAGACTCTCCTGATCTCCTACGAGCAGTACTTC.

V usage is TRBV15 and J usage is TRBJ1-5; TRBD1 matches 7 bases. The V gene end was trimmed by 6 bases and the J gene end by 1 base; junction bases not matched to a gene: 9. The CDR3 runs to 16 residues. The germline CDR1 and CDR2 sequences are LNHNV and YYDKDF (reference sequence). The CDR3 reads CATRARQGESNQPQHF. CDR3 nucleotides: TGTGCCACCAGGGCACGACAGGGAGAGAGCAATCAGCCCCAGCATTTT. Together with reference TRBV15 and TRBJ1-5, the CDR3 gives the full variable domain: DAMVIQNPRYQVTQFGKPVTLSCSQTLNHNVMYWYQQKSSQAPKLLFHYYDKDFNNEADTPDNFQSRRPNTSFCFLDIRSPGLGDTAMYLCATRARQGESNQPQHFGDGTRLSIL.

Many counts were recorded for this clonotype. This sequence joins TRBV12-3 or TRBV12-4 and TRBJ2-7; 10 bases agree with TRBD1. This CDR3 has 15 residues. The V segment lost 5 bases and the J segment 7 bases; nucleotides outside the gene matches: 11. DNA for the CDR3: TGTGCCAGCAGTACTGGTGGGACAGGGGCGTCGGAGCAGTACTTC. The encoded protein is CASSTGGTGASEQYF.

This clonotype was recorded many times. The chain combines TRBV29-1 with TRBJ1-1, with D perhaps TRBD1 (5 bases). V dropped 7 bases and J dropped 7 bases, with 16 bases sitting between them. Germline CDR1 and CDR2: SQVTM and ANQGSEA. This CDR3 is 12 amino acids long. CDR3 amino acids: CSAQGGTVEAFF. The DNA for the CDR3 is TGCAGCGCACAAGGAGGGACGGTTGAAGCTTTCTTT.

Only a few counts were recorded for this clonotype. The chain joins TRBV5-4 to TRBJ2-1, with D perhaps TRBD2 (6 bases). V lost 3 bases to trimming and J lost 0 bases, with 13 bases between them. The germline CDR1 and CDR2 sequences are SGHNT and YYREEE (reference sequence). There are 16 residues in the CDR3. The CDR3 reads CASSSRDSSSYNEQFF. CDR3 bases: TGTGCCAGCAGCTCGAGGGACTCGAGCTCCTACAATGAGCAGTTCTTC.